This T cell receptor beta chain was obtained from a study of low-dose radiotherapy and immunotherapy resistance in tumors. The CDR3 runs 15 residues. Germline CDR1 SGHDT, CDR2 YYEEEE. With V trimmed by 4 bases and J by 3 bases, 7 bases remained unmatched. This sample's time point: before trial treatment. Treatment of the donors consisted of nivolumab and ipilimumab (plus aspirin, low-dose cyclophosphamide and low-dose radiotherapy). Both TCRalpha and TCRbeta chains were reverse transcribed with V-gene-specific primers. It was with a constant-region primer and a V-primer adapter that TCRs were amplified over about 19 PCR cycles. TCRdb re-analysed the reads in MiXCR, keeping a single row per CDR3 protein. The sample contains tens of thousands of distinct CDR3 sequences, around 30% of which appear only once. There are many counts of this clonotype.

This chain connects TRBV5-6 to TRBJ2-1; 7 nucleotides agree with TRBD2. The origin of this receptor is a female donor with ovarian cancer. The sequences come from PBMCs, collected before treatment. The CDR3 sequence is CASSPGLVDYNEQFF. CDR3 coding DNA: TGTGCCAGCAGCCCCGGACTAGTGGACTACAATGAGCAGTTCTTC.